This T cell receptor (beta chain) emerged from a study of T cells in localized non-small cell lung cancer. Trimming cost V 6 bases and J 5 bases; bases outside gene matches: 6. The CDR3 length is 13 residues. Germline lookup yields CDR1 LNHDA and CDR2 SQIVND (reference sequence). Libraries were prepared by immunoSEQ multiplex PCR; TCRdb keeps only in-frame clonotypes and omits some of them. The repertoire includes about 2,700 clones, roughly 30% of them detected once, and more than 13% sits in the top ten. The TCR was taken from a woman aged 35 to 70 with stage III lung adenocarcinoma. The chain has TRBV19 and TRBJ2-7; the match to TRBD1 covers 8 bases. Sample: lung tumor tissue, taken before any cancer treatment. CDR3 sequence reads: CASSPTGVHEQYF. DNA of the CDR3: TGTGCCAGTAGCCCGACAGGGGTGCACGAGCAGTACTTC.